Shown below are 18 T cell receptor beta chains from a single sample sequenced in a study of T-cell reconstitution after alpha-beta-depleted transplantation in children. As it was prepared, the TCRbeta library received unique molecular identifiers. Each CDR3 protein gets one entry after TCRdb re-called the PCR reads with MiXCR. Of about 580,000 distinct CDR3 sequences in the sample, around 27% are singletons; the top ten hold 30% to 45%. The starting material was PBMCs, obtained before TCRalphabeta/CD19-depleted stem cell transplant. Receptors originate from a boy under two years old with Wiskott-Aldrich syndrome, due to receive a stem cell transplant.

In this sample, this clonotype turned up a few times. J is TRBJ2-7 and V is TRBV20-1; D is possibly TRBD1 or TRBD2 (6 bases each). CDR1 and CDR2 from the germline V gene are DFQATT and SNEGSKA (reference sequence). CDR3 length: 12 amino acids. Trimming took off 3 bases at V and 5 bases at J, with 11 bases between the two ends. This chain's CDR3 is CSASGGLNEQYF. CDR3 in DNA: TGCAGTGCTAGTGGGGGGCTCAACGAGCAGTACTTC.

V is TRBV5-1 and J is TRBJ2-7; 7 positions match TRBD2. This CDR3 spans 15 amino acids. V lost 0 bases, J lost 5 bases, and 8 bases stayed unmatched. Germline V CDR1 and CDR2: SGHRS, YFSETQ. In nucleotides, the CDR3 is TGCGCCAGCAGCTTGGAGTTTGGACTAGTCAACGAGCAGTACTTC. Translation: CASSLEFGLVNEQYF.

CDR3 sequence: CASSLLGGGPQETQYF. CDR3 nucleotide sequence: TGCGCCAGCAGCCTTTTAGGGGGAGGGCCCCAAGAGACCCAGTACTTC. J is TRBJ2-5 and V is TRBV5-1; the D gene is possibly TRBD2 (7 bases). This CDR3 contains 16 residues. CDR1 is SGHRS and CDR2 is YFSETQ in the germline V gene. V was pared by 4 bases and J by 1 base, with 17 bases between.

The chain is built from TRBV12-3 or TRBV12-4 and TRBJ2-5, with TRBD2 matching over 8 bases. The V and J ends lost 5 bases and 7 bases, in that order; junction bases with no gene match: 12. The CDR3 runs 15 residues. The CDR3 region has the DNA TGTGCCAGCAGTCTCCCCGGACTAGCCGGCGCGACCCAGTACTTC. As protein: CASSLPGLAGATQYF.

A few counts support this clonotype. The rearrangement links TRBV5-1 to TRBJ2-2; weak D call: TRBD2 (5 bases). Germline CDR1 reads SGHRS; CDR2 reads YFSETQ. The CDR3 is 14 residues long. Deletions cut 4 bases from V and 6 bases from J, with 13 bases between. The CDR3 nucleotides read TGCGCCAGCAGCCTCAAGTCGGGGTCCGGGGAGCTGTTTTTT. It encodes CASSLKSGSGELFF.

This chain links TRBV5-1 with TRBJ2-1, with 7 nucleotides matching TRBD2. In germline, CDR1 is SGHRS, CDR2 YFSETQ. This CDR3 is built from 15 residues. V gave up 3 bases and J gave up 4 bases; unmatched junction bases: 7. The CDR3 DNA is TGCGCCAGCAGCTGGGGGGTAGCGGGTTACAATGAGCAGTTCTTC. Translated, it gives CASSWGVAGYNEQFF.

About this clonotype itself: Mismatch with germline at one junction end may stem from a read error. The chain recombines TRBV30 with TRBJ2-5, with 8 bases that match TRBD1. Looked up from germline, CDR1 is GTSNPN and CDR2 is SVGIG (reference sequence). This CDR3 has 12 amino acids. In DNA, the CDR3 is TGTGCCTGGAGTGTACACAGGGGGGCGTCACAGTTC. It is translated as CAWSVHRGASQF.

This clonotype was seen only a few times. The rearrangement links TRBV10-3 to TRBJ2-1, with 7 bases aligning to TRBD1. Unmatched junction bases numbered 10, after V lost 6 bases and J lost 8 bases. Germline V gene lookup returns CDR1 ENHRY and CDR2 SYGVKD. CDR3 length: 14 amino acids. The CDR3, as DNA: TGTGCCATCAGACCCGGACAGGTTGGCGATGAGCAGTTCTTC. Protein: CAIRPGQVGDEQFF.

The chain carries TRBV12-5 and TRBJ2-2; no clear D. Germline-derived CDR1 and CDR2 are LGHNT and FRNRAP. This CDR3 has 20 amino acids. Trimming took 5 bases from V and 5 from J, leaving 30 bases between them. CDR3 in amino acids: CASGRQKAPDSDRRTGELFF. The CDR3 bases are TGTGCTAGTGGTCGACAAAAGGCACCCGATTCCGACCGAAGGACCGGGGAGCTGTTTTTT. Filled out from reference TRBV12-5 and TRBJ2-2, the complete variable domain reads DARVTQTPRHKVTEMGQEVTMRCQPILGHNTVFWYRQTMMQGLELLAYFRNRAPLDDSGMPKDRFSAEMPDATLATLKIQPSEPRDSAVYFCASGRQKAPDSDRRTGELFFGEGSRLTVL.

This clonotype occurred a few times. The chain has TRBV10-3 and TRBJ2-4; no clear D. The V gene's germline CDR1 is ENHRY and CDR2 SYGVKD. The CDR3 is 13 residues long. Between the trimmed V and J ends, which lost 4 bases and 8 bases, there was a span of 12 bases. As DNA, the CDR3 is TGTGCCATCAGTGGGGGTATGGAAGACATTCAGTACTTC. It yields the protein CAISGGMEDIQYF.

This rearrangement joins TRBV5-1 to TRBJ2-5; perhaps D is TRBD1 or TRBD2 (5 bases each). There are 15 residues in the CDR3. Between the trimmed V and J ends, which lost 0 bases and 2 bases, there was a span of 11 bases. CDR1 SGHRS and CDR2 YFSETQ come from the germline V gene. Here the CDR3 reads CASSLAGPLQETQYF. The CDR3 nucleotides read TGCGCCAGCAGCTTGGCGGGACCCCTGCAAGAGACCCAGTACTTC.

The rearrangement uses TRBV12-3 or TRBV12-4 and TRBJ2-1; D ambiguous. The germline V and J ends were trimmed by 11 bases and 9 bases, with 17 bases remaining between them. This CDR3 comprises 12 residues. The CDR3: CAGSLGVGEQFF. CDR3 nucleotide sequence: TGTGCCGGATCCCTTGGGGTAGGTGAGCAGTTCTTC.

The V and J genes are TRBV5-6 and TRBJ2-3; 9 bases fit TRBD2. CDR1 is SGHDT, CDR2 YYEEEE, per germline. J gave up 5 bases and V 4 bases, and 8 bases lay outside the gene matches. The CDR3 is 15 amino acids. In DNA, the CDR3 is TGTGCCAGCAGCCGTAGCGGGAGAGGAATAGATACGCAGTATTTT. Translation: CASSRSGRGIDTQYF. The variable domain in full, completed from reference TRBV5-6 and TRBJ2-3, reads DAGVTQSPTHLIKTRGQQVTLRCSPKSGHDTVSWYQQALGQGPQFIFQYYEEEERQRGNFPDRFSGHQFPNYSSELNVNALLLGDSALYLCASSRSGRGIDTQYFGPGTRLTVL.

This clonotype was detected a few times. DNA of the CDR3: TGCGCCAGCAGCGCGAGCGGGTCAAGCTCCTACAATGAGCAGTTCTTC. Its protein is CASSASGSSSYNEQFF. This chain uses TRBV5-1 with TRBJ2-1, with a weak D call TRBD2 (6 bases). Germline CDR1 and CDR2: SGHRS and YFSETQ. Trimming removed 4 bases at V and 0 bases at J, with 14 bases between. This CDR3 is 16 amino acids long.

V and J are TRBV5-4 and TRBJ2-1, with D possibly matching TRBD2 (5 bases). The CDR3 is made up of 14 amino acids. Germline V CDR1 and CDR2: SGHNT, YYREEE (reference sequence). Deletions cut 2 bases from V and 8 bases from J, with 14 bases between. This CDR3 is CASSLRGFRDEQFF. DNA of the CDR3: TGTGCCAGCAGCTTAAGAGGGTTTAGGGATGAGCAGTTCTTC.

This clonotype was seen just once. This chain uses TRBV5-1 with TRBJ2-3, with D hard to call. Trimming shortened V by 4 bases and J by 4 bases, and 13 bases separated the two germline ends. In germline, CDR1 is SGHRS, CDR2 YFSETQ. The CDR3 contains 14 residues. The CDR3 nucleotides read TGCGCCAGCAGCCTTCCGGCTAAATCAGATACGCAGTATTTT. Its translation: CASSLPAKSDTQYF. The full variable domain, in which reference TRBV5-1 and TRBJ2-3 provide the parts outside the CDR3, is KAGVTQTPRYLIKTRGQQVTLSCSPISGHRSVSWYQQTPGQGLQFLFEYFSETQRNKGNFPGRFSGRQFSNSRSEMNVSTLELGDSALYLCASSLPAKSDTQYFGPGTRLTVL.

This clonotype was detected only once. The gene calls are TRBV2 and TRBJ2-1, with D perhaps matching TRBD1 (6 bases). The CDR3 has 12 amino acids. V shed 5 bases and J shed 6 bases, with 8 bases lying between them. CDR1 is SNHLY and CDR2 is FYNNEI in the germline V gene. CDR3 bases: TGTGCCAGCAGTCGGACAGCCAATGAGCAGTTCTTC. Encoded protein: CASSRTANEQFF.

The CDR3: CASSLGGQDYEQYF. The CDR3 DNA follows: TGCGCCAGCAGCTTGGGGGGACAGGACTACGAGCAGTACTTC. V usage is TRBV5-1 and J usage is TRBJ2-7; 8 positions agree with TRBD1. The CDR3 has 14 residues. CDR1 and CDR2 from the germline V gene are SGHRS and YFSETQ. After removal of 0 bases from V and 3 bases from J, the junction contained 2 bases not matched to a gene. Based on the CDR3 plus reference TRBV5-1 and TRBJ2-7, the full variable domain is KAGVTQTPRYLIKTRGQQVTLSCSPISGHRSVSWYQQTPGQGLQFLFEYFSETQRNKGNFPGRFSGRQFSNSRSEMNVSTLELGDSALYLCASSLGGQDYEQYFGPGTRLTVT.